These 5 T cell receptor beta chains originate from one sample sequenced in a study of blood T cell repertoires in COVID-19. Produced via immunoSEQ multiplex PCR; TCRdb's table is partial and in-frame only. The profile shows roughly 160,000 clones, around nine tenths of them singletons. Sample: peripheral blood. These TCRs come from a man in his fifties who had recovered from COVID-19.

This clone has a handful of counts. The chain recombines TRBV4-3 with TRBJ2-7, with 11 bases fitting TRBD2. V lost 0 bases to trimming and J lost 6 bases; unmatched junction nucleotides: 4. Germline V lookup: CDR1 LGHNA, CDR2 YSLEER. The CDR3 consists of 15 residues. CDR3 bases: TGCGCCAGCAGCCAAGAGTGGACTAGCGGGTTCGAGCAGTACTTC. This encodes CASSQEWTSGFEQYF.

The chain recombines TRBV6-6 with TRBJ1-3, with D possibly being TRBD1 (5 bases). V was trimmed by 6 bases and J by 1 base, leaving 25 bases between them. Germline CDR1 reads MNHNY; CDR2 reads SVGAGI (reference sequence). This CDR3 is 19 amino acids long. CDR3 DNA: TGTGCCAGCAGACGACTCGGGGGGACGGGGTTCTCTTCTGGAAACACCATATATTTT. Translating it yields CASRRLGGTGFSSGNTIYF.

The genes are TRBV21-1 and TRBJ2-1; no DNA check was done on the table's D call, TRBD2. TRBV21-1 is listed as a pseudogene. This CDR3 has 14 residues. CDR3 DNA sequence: TGTGCCAGCAGCAAGAGGAGCTCCTACAATGAGCAGTTCTTC. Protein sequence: CASSKRSSYNEQFF.

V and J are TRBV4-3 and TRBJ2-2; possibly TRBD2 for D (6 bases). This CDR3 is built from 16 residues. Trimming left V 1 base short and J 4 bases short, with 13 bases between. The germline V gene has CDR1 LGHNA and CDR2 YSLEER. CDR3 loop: CASSQGAGRATGELFF. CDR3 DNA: TGCGCCAGCAGCCAAGGGGCCGGGAGAGCCACCGGGGAGCTGTTTTTT.

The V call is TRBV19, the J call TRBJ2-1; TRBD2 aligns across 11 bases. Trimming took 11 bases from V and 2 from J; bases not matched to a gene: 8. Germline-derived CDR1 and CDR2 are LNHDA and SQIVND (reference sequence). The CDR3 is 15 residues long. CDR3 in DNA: TGTGCCTCCGGGGTAGCGGGGGGGCCCTACAATGAGCAGTTCTTC. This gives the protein CASGVAGGPYNEQFF.